There are a few counts of the clone carrying this TCR beta chain. CDR1 is SGHRS and CDR2 is YFSETQ in the germline V gene. The V and J ends lost 0 bases and 8 bases respectively, with 20 bases between them. This CDR3 spans 17 amino acids. Each CDR3 protein gets one entry after TCRdb re-called the RT-PCR reads with MiXCR. This table holds about 700,000 distinct CDR3 sequences, around 14% found once. This sequence was found in a female donor in good health, serving as a healthy control. The sample consisted of memory CD4+ T cells from blood. The V call is TRBV5-1, the J call TRBJ1-4; weak D call: TRBD1 (5 bases). In nucleotides, the CDR3 is TGCGCCAGCAGCTTGGTACGGCAGGGAGGAGGCCGAGAAAAACTGTTTTTT. This sequence encodes CASSLVRQGGGREKLFF.